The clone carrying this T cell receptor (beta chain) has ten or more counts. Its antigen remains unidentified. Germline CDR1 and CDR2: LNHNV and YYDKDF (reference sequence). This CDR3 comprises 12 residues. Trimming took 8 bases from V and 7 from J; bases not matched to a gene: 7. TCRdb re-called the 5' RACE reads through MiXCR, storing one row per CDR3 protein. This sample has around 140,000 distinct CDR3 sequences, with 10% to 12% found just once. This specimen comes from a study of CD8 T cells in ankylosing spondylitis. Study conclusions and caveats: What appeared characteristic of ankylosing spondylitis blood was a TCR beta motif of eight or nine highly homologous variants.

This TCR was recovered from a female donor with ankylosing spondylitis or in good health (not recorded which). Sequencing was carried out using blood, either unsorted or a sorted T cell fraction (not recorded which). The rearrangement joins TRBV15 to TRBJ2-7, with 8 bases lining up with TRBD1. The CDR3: CATGPGGGEQYF. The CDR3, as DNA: TGTGCCACCGGGCCAGGGGGCGGGGAGCAGTACTTC.